This T cell receptor (beta chain) was recorded in a study of T cell responses to AZD1222 COVID-19 vaccine. In germline, CDR1 is SNHLY, CDR2 FYNNEI. V was pared by 5 bases and J by 14 bases, with 11 bases of the junction left unmatched. CDR3 size: 14 residues. TCRdb's table, derived via immunoSEQ multiplex PCR, lists solely in-frame clones and lacks some. The sample shows approximately 150,000 clones, just under 95% of them seen only once. Remarks on this clone: Its cognate antigen is unknown.

Overall study findings and caveats: The donors showed a predominance of white British ancestry and of females, with possible underestimation of clonal diversity. Regions 160-218 and 743-854 dominated among vaccine-associated CD4 TCRs spanning spike. Increased Spike-specific TCR breadth and depth were observed after two AZD1222 doses. Baseline serology detected seropositivity in only 5 or 6 AZD1222 recipients.

The V and J genes are TRBV2 and TRBJ1-6, with 8 bases matching TRBD1. The sequence came from an adult who had recovered from COVID-19. This material consisted of peripheral blood, taken after recovery from COVID-19. CDR3 amino acids: CASSSGTGPSTLHF. The CDR3 nucleotides are TGTGCCAGCAGTTCCGGGACAGGACCCTCCACCCTCCACTTT.